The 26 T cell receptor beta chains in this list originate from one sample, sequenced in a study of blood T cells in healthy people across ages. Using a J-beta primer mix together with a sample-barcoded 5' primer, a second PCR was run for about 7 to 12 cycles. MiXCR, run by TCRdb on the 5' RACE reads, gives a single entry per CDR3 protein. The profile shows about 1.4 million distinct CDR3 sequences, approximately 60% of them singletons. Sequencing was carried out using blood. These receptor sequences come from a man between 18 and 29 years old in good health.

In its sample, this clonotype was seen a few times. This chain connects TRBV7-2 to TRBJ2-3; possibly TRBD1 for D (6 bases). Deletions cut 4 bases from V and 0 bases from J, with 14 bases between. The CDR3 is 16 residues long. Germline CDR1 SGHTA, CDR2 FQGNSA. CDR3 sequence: CASSSSGTQSTDTQYF. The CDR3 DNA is TGTGCCAGCAGCTCGTCCGGGACACAGAGCACAGATACGCAGTATTTT.

CDR3 in DNA: TGTGCCAGCAGCCAAAGACAGTGGGAAAAACTGTTTTTT. Protein product: CASSQRQWEKLFF. The rearrangement uses TRBV7-9 and TRBJ1-4; D possibly corresponds to TRBD1 (5 bases). Germline lookup yields CDR1 SEHNR and CDR2 FQNEAQ (reference sequence). Trimming stripped 5 bases from V and 8 bases from J, with 12 bases between. The CDR3 runs to 13 residues.

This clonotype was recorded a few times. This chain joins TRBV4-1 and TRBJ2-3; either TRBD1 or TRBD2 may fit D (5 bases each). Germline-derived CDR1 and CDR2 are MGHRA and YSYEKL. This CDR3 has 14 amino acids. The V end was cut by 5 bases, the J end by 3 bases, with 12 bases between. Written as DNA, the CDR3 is TGCGCCAGCAGCGAGGAGAGGGGAACAGATACGCAGTATTTT. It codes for CASSEERGTDTQYF.

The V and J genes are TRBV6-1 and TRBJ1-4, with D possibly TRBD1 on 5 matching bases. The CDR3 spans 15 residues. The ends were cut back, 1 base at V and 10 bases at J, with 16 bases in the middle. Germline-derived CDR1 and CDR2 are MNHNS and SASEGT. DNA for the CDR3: TGTGCCAGCAGTGAAGGAGGGGTTATTCTCGGAAAACTGTTTTTT. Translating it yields CASSEGGVILGKLFF.

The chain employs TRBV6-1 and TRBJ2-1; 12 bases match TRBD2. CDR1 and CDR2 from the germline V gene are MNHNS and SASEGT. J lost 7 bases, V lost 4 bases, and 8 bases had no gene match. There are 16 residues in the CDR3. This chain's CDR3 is CASSGRLAGVLNEQFF. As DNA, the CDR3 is TGTGCCAGCAGTGGCAGACTAGCGGGAGTTCTAAATGAGCAGTTCTTC.

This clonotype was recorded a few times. CDR3 protein: CASVSSGEQYF. In DNA form, the CDR3 reads TGTGCCAGCGTAAGCTCCGGCGAGCAGTACTTC. The rearrangement joins TRBV6-5 to TRBJ2-7; no definite D call. Between the trimmed V and J ends, which lost 8 bases and 6 bases, there was a span of 11 bases. Germline CDR1 and CDR2: MNHEY and SVGAGI. The CDR3 contains 11 residues.

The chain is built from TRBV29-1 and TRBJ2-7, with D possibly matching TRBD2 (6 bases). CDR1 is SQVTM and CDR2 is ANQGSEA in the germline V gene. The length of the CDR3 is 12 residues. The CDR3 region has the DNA TGCGGCATTAGACTAGGTCAAGGCGAGCAGTACTTC. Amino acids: CGIRLGQGEQYF.

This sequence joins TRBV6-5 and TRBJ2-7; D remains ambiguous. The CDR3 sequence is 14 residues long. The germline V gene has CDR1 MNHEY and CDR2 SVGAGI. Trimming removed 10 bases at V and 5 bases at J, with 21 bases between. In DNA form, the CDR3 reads TGTGCCACCTCTCCCCCATACGCGGTGGACGAGCAGTACTTC. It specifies CATSPPYAVDEQYF.

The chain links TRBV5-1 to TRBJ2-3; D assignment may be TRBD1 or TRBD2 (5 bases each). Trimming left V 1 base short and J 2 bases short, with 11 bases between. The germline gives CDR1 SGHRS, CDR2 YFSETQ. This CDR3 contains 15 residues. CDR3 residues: CASSLWSGTTDTQYF. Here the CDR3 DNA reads TGCGCCAGCAGCTTGTGGTCAGGGACCACAGATACGCAGTATTTT.

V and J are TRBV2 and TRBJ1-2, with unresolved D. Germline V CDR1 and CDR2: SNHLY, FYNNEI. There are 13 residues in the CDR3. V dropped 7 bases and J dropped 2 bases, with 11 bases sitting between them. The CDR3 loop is CASKASSNYGYTF. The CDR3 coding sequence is TGTGCCAGCAAGGCCAGCTCCAACTATGGCTACACCTTC.

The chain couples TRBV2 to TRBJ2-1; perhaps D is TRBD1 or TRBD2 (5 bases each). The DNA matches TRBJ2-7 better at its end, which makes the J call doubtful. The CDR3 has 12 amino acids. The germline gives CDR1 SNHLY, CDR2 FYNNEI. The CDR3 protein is CAAGQGTTEQYF. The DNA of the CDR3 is TGTGCCGCAGGACAAGGGACGACTGAGCAGTACTTC.

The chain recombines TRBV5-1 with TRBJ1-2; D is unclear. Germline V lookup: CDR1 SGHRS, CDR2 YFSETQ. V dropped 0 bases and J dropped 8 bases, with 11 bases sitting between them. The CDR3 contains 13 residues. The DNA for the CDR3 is TGCGCCAGCAGCTTGGATGGATTACGGGGCTACACCTTC. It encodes CASSLDGLRGYTF.

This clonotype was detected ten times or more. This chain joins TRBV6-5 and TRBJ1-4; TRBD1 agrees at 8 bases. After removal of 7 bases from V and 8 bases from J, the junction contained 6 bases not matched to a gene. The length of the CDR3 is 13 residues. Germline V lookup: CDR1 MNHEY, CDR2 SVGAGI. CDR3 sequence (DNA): TGTGCCAGCAAAGACCGGGACAGGGAAAAACTGTTTTTT. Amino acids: CASKDRDREKLFF.

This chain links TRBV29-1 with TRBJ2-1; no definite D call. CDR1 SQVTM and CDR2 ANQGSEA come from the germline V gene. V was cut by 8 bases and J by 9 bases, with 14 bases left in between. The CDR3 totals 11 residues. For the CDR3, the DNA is TGCAGCCCAAACCTGGGCGGTGAGCAGTTCTTC. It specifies CSPNLGGEQFF.

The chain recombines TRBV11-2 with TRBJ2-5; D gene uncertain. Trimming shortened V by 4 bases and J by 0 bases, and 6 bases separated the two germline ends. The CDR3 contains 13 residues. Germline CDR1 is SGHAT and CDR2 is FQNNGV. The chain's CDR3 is CASSYQDQETQYF. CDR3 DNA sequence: TGTGCCAGCAGCTATCAAGACCAAGAGACCCAGTACTTC.

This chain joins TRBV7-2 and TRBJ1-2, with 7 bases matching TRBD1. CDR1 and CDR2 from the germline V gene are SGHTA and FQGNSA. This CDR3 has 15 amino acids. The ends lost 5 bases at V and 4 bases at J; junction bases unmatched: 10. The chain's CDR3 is CASSLRSRDSYGYTF. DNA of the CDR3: TGTGCCAGCAGCCTCCGATCCCGGGACAGCTATGGCTACACCTTC.

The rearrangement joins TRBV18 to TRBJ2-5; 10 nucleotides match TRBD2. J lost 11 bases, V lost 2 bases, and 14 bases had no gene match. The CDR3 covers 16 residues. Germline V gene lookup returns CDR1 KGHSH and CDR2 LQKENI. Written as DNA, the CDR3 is TGTGCCAGCTCACCAGGGGCCGGGACTAGCGACTACTTGCAGTACTTC. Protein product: CASSPGAGTSDYLQYF.

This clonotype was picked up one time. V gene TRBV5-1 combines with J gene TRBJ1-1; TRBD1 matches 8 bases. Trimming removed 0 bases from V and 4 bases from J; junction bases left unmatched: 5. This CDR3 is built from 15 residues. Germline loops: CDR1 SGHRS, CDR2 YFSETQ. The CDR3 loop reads CASSLDLTGGTEAFF. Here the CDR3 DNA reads TGCGCCAGCAGCTTGGACTTAACAGGGGGCACTGAAGCTTTCTTT.

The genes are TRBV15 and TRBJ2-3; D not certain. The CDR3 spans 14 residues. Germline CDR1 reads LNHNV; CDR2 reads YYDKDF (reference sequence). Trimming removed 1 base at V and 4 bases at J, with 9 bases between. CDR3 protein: CATSRVYPPDTQYF. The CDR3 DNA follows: TGTGCCACCAGCAGAGTATACCCTCCAGATACGCAGTATTTT.

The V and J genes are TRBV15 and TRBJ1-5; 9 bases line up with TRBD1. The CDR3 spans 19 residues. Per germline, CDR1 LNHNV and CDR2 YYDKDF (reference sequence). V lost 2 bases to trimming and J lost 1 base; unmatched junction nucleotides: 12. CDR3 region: CATSRYRDRVIWSNQPQHF. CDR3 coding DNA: TGTGCCACCAGCAGATACCGGGACAGGGTGATTTGGAGCAATCAGCCCCAGCATTTT.

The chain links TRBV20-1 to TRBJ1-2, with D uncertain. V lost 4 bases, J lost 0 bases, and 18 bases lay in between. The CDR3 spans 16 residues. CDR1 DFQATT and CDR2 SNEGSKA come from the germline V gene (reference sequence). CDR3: CSATIPRGGTNYGYTF. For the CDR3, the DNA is TGCAGTGCTACCATCCCTCGGGGTGGGACTAACTATGGCTACACCTTC.

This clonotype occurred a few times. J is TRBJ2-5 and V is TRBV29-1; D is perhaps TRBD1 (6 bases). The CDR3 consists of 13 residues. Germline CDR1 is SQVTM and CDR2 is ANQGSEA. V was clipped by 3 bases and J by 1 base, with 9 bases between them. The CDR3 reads CSVDGGSQETQYF. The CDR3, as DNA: TGCAGCGTTGATGGGGGCTCCCAAGAGACCCAGTACTTC. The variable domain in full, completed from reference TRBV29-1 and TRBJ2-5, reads SAVISQKPSRDICQRGTSLTIQCQVDSQVTMMFWYRQQPGQSLTLIATANQGSEATYESGFVIDKFPISRPNLTFSTLTVSNMSPEDSSIYLCSVDGGSQETQYFGPGTRLLVL.

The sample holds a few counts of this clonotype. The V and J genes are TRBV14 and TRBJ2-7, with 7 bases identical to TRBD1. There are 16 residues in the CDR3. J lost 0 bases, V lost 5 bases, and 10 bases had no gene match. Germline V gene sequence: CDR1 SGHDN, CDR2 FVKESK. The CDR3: CASSKLQGFASYEQYF. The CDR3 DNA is TGTGCCAGCAGCAAACTACAGGGGTTTGCCTCCTACGAGCAGTACTTC.

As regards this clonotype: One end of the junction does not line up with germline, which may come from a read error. CDR3 residues: CASRYSGGEQYF. The CDR3 DNA follows: TGTGCCAGCAGGTACTCAGGGGGCGAGCAGTACTTC. This chain joins TRBV6-5 and TRBJ2-7, with TRBD1 matching over 7 bases. This CDR3 has 12 amino acids. Germline V gene data show CDR1 as MNHEY and CDR2 as SVGAGI.

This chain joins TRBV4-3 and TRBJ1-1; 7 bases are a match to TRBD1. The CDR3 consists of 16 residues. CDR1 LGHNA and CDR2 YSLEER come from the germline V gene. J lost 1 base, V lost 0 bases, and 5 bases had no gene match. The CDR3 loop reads CASSQDWAGGNTEAFF. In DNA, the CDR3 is TGCGCCAGCAGCCAAGACTGGGCAGGGGGGAACACTGAAGCTTTCTTT.

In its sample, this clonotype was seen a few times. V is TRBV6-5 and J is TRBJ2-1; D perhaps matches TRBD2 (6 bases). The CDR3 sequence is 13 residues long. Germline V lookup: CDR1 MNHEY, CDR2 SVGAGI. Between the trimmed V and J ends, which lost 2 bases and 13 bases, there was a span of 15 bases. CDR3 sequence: CASSYGGDSIQFF. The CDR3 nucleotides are TGTGCCAGCAGTTACGGTGGGGACTCCATTCAGTTCTTC.